A single sample gave rise to the 32 T cell receptor beta chains below, sequenced in a study of cytomegalovirus exposure and HLA in healthy donors. The PCR made use of 60 Vbeta and 13 Jbeta primers. Assay: immunoSEQ multiplex PCR; the TCRdb copy retains only in-frame clones and omits some. The sample records 100,000 to 150,000 clones, around three fifths being singletons. The sample taken for sequencing was PBMCs. These receptors were taken from a woman in her forties in good health and CMV-seronegative.

V gene TRBV30 combines with J gene TRBJ2-5; weak D call: TRBD2 (5 bases). The DNA end lines up better with TRBJ2-7; the J call may be wrong. CDR1 and CDR2 (germline): GTSNPN, SVGIG (reference sequence). The CDR3 is 14 amino acids. The CDR3 region has the DNA TGTGCCTGGAGTGTCAGGCGGGTGGGGTTCGAGCAGTACTTC. This sequence encodes CAWSVRRVGFEQYF.

The chain carries TRBV6-5 and TRBJ2-1; 8 bases align to TRBD2. Per the germline V gene, CDR1 is MNHEY and CDR2 is SVGAGI. Germline trimming cut 5 bases from V and 3 bases from J; bases unmatched to any gene: 6. This CDR3 is 15 amino acids long. The CDR3 sequence: CASSPQRGYYNEQFF. The DNA of the CDR3 is TGTGCCAGCAGTCCCCAGCGGGGGTACTACAATGAGCAGTTCTTC.

This chain joins TRBV5-1 and TRBJ2-7, with D unresolved. The CDR3 contains 14 residues. CDR1 is SGHRS, CDR2 YFSETQ, per germline. The V and J ends lost 0 bases and 2 bases respectively, with 9 bases between them. This chain's CDR3 is CASSLDRPPYEQYF. In DNA, the CDR3 is TGCGCCAGCAGCTTGGACAGACCCCCCTACGAGCAGTACTTC.

This clone came up a few times. The chain combines TRBV14 with TRBJ1-1; D is perhaps TRBD1 (5 bases). Deletions cut 4 bases from V and 4 bases from J, with 25 bases between. The CDR3 sequence is 18 residues long. Germline assignment: CDR1 SGHDN and CDR2 FVKESK. This CDR3 reads CASSRAHPPQGRGTEAFF. Written as DNA, the CDR3 is TGTGCCAGCAGCCGCGCGCACCCCCCGCAGGGTAGGGGCACTGAAGCTTTCTTT. Combining the CDR3 with reference TRBV14 and TRBJ1-1 gives the whole variable domain EAGVTQFPSHSVIEKGQTVTLRCDPISGHDNLYWYRRVMGKEIKFLLHFVKESKQDESGMPNNRFLAERTGGTYSTLKVQPAELEDSGVYFCASSRAHPPQGRGTEAFFGQGTRLTVV.

A few counts support this clone. The chain employs TRBV19 and TRBJ1-1; D is possibly TRBD1 (6 bases). In germline, CDR1 is LNHDA, CDR2 SQIVND (reference sequence). V dropped 1 base and J dropped 5 bases, with 14 bases sitting between them. CDR3 length: 15 residues. The CDR3 bases are TGTGCCAGTAGTATAGTGGGAACTGGACAGACTGAAGCTTTCTTT. As protein: CASSIVGTGQTEAFF.

As DNA, the CDR3 is TGTGCCAGCAGCCGACTAGCGGGTGAGGGTGGGCAGTTCTTC. This codes for CASSRLAGEGGQFF. J is TRBJ2-1 and V is TRBV7-8, with 10 bases fitting TRBD2. Germline V lookup: CDR1 SGHVS, CDR2 FQNEAQ. The length of the CDR3 is 14 residues. The V segment lost 5 bases and the J segment 12 bases; nucleotides outside the gene matches: 10.

The gene calls are TRBV7-2 and TRBJ2-5; TRBD2 aligns across 9 bases. With V trimmed by 1 base and J by 5 bases, 8 bases remained unmatched. The CDR3 has 16 amino acids. The germline V gene has CDR1 SGHTA and CDR2 FQGNSA. The CDR3 loop reads CASSLVRTSVGETQYF. CDR3 nucleotides: TGTGCCAGCAGCTTAGTAAGGACTAGCGTAGGGGAGACCCAGTACTTC. The complete variable domain, with remaining parts taken from reference TRBV7-2 and TRBJ2-5, reads GAGVSQSPSNKVTEKGKDVELRCDPISGHTALYWYRQSLGQGLEFLIYFQGNSAPDKSGLPSDRFSAERTGGSVSTLTIQRTQQEDSAVYLCASSLVRTSVGETQYFGPGTRLLVL.

The rearrangement links TRBV9 to TRBJ2-2; 9 nucleotides align to TRBD2. Germline V CDR1 and CDR2: SGDLS, YYNGEE. Trimming at V came to 4 bases and at J to 7 bases, leaving 11 bases not matched to a gene. The CDR3 runs to 16 residues. The CDR3 DNA reads as TGTGCCAGCAGCCCCGATGCGGGGGGGCTGGGCGGGGAGCTGTTTTTT. It specifies CASSPDAGGLGGELFF.

The chain combines TRBV15 with TRBJ1-1; D is undetermined. V lost 3 bases to trimming and J lost 1 base, with 12 bases between them. This CDR3 is built from 15 residues. Germline CDR1 LNHNV, CDR2 YYDKDF (reference sequence). The CDR3 protein is CATSRTGSRNTEAFF. In DNA form, the CDR3 reads TGTGCCACCAGCAGGACCGGGAGCCGGAACACTGAAGCTTTCTTT.

This chain links TRBV7-8 with TRBJ1-4; no firm D call. The CDR3 consists of 12 residues. CDR1 is SGHVS and CDR2 is FQNEAQ in the germline V gene. Trimming left V 5 bases short and J 14 bases short, with 15 bases between. CDR3 DNA sequence: TGTGCCAGCAGCCCCGAAGTAGATTCTCTGTTTTTT. Protein: CASSPEVDSLFF.

The V call is TRBV25-1, the J call TRBJ2-5; D possibly corresponds to TRBD2 (5 bases). CDR1 and CDR2 from the germline V gene are MGHDK and SYGVNS. Trimming cost V 5 bases and J 5 bases, with 12 bases left between them. The CDR3 runs to 13 residues. The CDR3 coding sequence is TGTGCCAGCAGTCCTTGGGAGAGGGAGACCCAGTACTTC. Amino acid sequence: CASSPWERETQYF.

This clone was detected a few times. V gene TRBV2 combines with J gene TRBJ2-7; D is undetermined. Trimming shortened V by 4 bases and J by 2 bases, and 3 bases separated the two germline ends. The germline CDR1 and CDR2 sequences are SNHLY and FYNNEI. CDR3 length: 11 amino acids. DNA of the CDR3: TGTGCCAGCAGTGGTACCTACGAGCAGTACTTC. Translation gives CASSGTYEQYF.

The chain couples TRBV28 to TRBJ1-6; D may be TRBD1 (6 bases). The CDR3 has 15 amino acids. Trimming took 1 base from V and 4 from J, leaving 8 bases between them. Germline V lookup: CDR1 MDHEN, CDR2 SYDVKM. CDR3 in DNA: TGTGCCAGCAGTTTATCACAGGGTTATAATTCACCCCTCCACTTT. Its protein is CASSLSQGYNSPLHF.

The chain carries TRBV12-5 and TRBJ2-7; D is unresolved. Per the germline V gene, CDR1 is LGHNT and CDR2 is FRNRAP. The CDR3 is made up of 14 amino acids. Deletions cut 5 bases from V and 1 base from J, with 12 bases between. Here the CDR3 reads CASGTGGGSYEQYF. The CDR3 nucleotides read TGTGCTAGTGGTACCGGTGGCGGTTCCTACGAGCAGTACTTC.

Only one count was recorded for this clone. The rearrangement links TRBV27 to TRBJ2-3, with D perhaps TRBD1 (5 bases). The V gene's germline CDR1 is MNHEY and CDR2 SMNVEV (reference sequence). Trimming took off 2 bases at V and 0 bases at J, with 12 bases between the two ends. The CDR3 spans 16 residues. CDR3 loop: CASSLRRAASTDTQYF. The CDR3 DNA reads TGTGCCAGCAGTTTACGCAGGGCCGCTAGCACAGATACGCAGTATTTT.

The V gene is TRBV28, the J gene TRBJ1-2; 7 bases line up with TRBD1. The CDR3 is 14 residues long. V was clipped by 7 bases and J by 8 bases; unmatched bases: 13. CDR1 is MDHEN and CDR2 is SYDVKM in the germline V gene. Written as DNA, the CDR3 is TGTGCCAGCATACTTGGCCGACAGGGCGGCGGCTACACCTTC. Amino acid sequence: CASILGRQGGGYTF.

This clone was observed a few times. V and J are TRBV7-2 and TRBJ1-1, with D uncertain. The CDR3 covers 13 residues. Germline loops: CDR1 SGHTA, CDR2 FQGNSA. The V end lost 3 bases, the J end lost 2 bases, and 7 bases lay between the germline ends. The CDR3 nucleotides read TGTGCCAGCAGCTTTAAGCACAACACTGAAGCTTTCTTT. Amino acids: CASSFKHNTEAFF.

This chain links TRBV28 with TRBJ1-1; 7 bases are a match to TRBD1. Germline trimming cut 5 bases from V and 4 bases from J; bases unmatched to any gene: 16. The CDR3 has 17 residues. CDR1 is MDHEN and CDR2 is SYDVKM in the germline V gene. In DNA form, the CDR3 reads TGTGCCAGCAGTAGTTCCCCCGGGACAGTGACTTTCACTGAAGCTTTCTTT. Its protein is CASSSSPGTVTFTEAFF.

This clone was seen only a few times. V and J are TRBV5-1 and TRBJ2-1; D is undetermined. The V end was cut by 4 bases, the J end by 0 bases, with 11 bases between. The CDR3 runs 15 residues. Germline CDR1 and CDR2: SGHRS and YFSETQ. In DNA, the CDR3 is TGCGCCAGCAGCCGACTTGGAAGCTCCTACAATGAGCAGTTCTTC. It is translated as CASSRLGSSYNEQFF.

This clone was found a few times. This rearrangement joins TRBV7-9 to TRBJ2-1, with 7 positions matching TRBD2. The CDR3 totals 14 residues. Trimming cost V 1 base and J 6 bases; bases outside gene matches: 3. Germline V lookup: CDR1 SEHNR, CDR2 FQNEAQ (reference sequence). DNA for the CDR3: TGTGCCAGCAGCTTAGTCGCGGGGGTCAATGAGCAGTTCTTC. Protein product: CASSLVAGVNEQFF.

This clone was detected a few times. J is TRBJ1-1 and V is TRBV19; weak D call: TRBD1 (6 bases). V shed 3 bases and J shed 0 bases, with 11 bases lying between them. Per germline, CDR1 LNHDA and CDR2 SQIVND (reference sequence). CDR3 length equals 15 residues. The CDR3 coding sequence is TGTGCCAGTAGTATCGGTGCAGGGGTGAACACTGAAGCTTTCTTT. It codes for CASSIGAGVNTEAFF.

This rearrangement joins TRBV6-1 to TRBJ1-2; the match to TRBD1 covers 10 bases. After removal of 3 bases from V and 8 bases from J, the junction contained 12 bases not matched to a gene. Per the germline V gene, CDR1 is MNHNS and CDR2 is SASEGT. The CDR3 is made up of 16 amino acids. DNA of the CDR3: TGTGCCAGCAGTGATGTAGGGTCCGGGACAGGGGACGGCTACACCTTC. It codes for CASSDVGSGTGDGYTF.

The rearrangement joins TRBV7-9 to TRBJ1-2; 7 bases are shared with TRBD1. Germline CDR1 SEHNR, CDR2 FQNEAQ (reference sequence). V shed 1 base and J 8 bases; nucleotides not matched to a gene: 7. There are 14 residues in the CDR3. For the CDR3, the DNA is TGTGCCAGCAGCTTAGACGAGGGGGCTGAGGGCTACACCTTC. It yields the protein CASSLDEGAEGYTF.

There are a few counts of this clone. This chain uses TRBV19 with TRBJ1-5; 8 bases map to TRBD1. The germline V gene encodes CDR1 LNHDA and CDR2 SQIVND (reference sequence). This CDR3 spans 15 amino acids. J lost 4 bases, V lost 5 bases, and 7 bases had no gene match. The CDR3 DNA sequence: TGTGCCAGTAGTGAGACAGGGGATATTAATCAGCCCCAGCATTTT. Encoded protein: CASSETGDINQPQHF.

The chain recombines TRBV14 with TRBJ1-2, with TRBD1 matching 9 bases. Losses at the gene ends were 6 bases for V and 7 bases for J; bases not matched to a gene: 6. Germline V gene lookup returns CDR1 SGHDN and CDR2 FVKESK. The CDR3 has 13 amino acids. The CDR3 spells CASSRTGVSGYTF. The CDR3 nucleotides read TGTGCCAGCAGTCGGACAGGGGTTAGTGGCTACACCTTC.

This clone was found a few times. The chain has TRBV2 and TRBJ1-2; the D is unclear. Germline CDR1 reads SNHLY; CDR2 reads FYNNEI. Trimming removed 2 bases from V and 3 bases from J, with 4 bases in between. The CDR3 extends over 12 amino acids. The CDR3 bases are TGTGCCAGCAGTGAACGGGACTATGGCTACACCTTC. The encoded protein is CASSERDYGYTF.

The chain uses TRBV5-6 and TRBJ2-7, with D unresolved. The CDR3 is made up of 13 amino acids. Trimming took 0 bases from V and 2 from J, leaving 6 bases between them. The V gene's germline CDR1 is SGHDT and CDR2 YYEEEE. The CDR3 loop reads CASSLGGPYEQYF. DNA of the CDR3: TGTGCCAGCAGCTTGGGTGGGCCCTACGAGCAGTACTTC.

The table lists this clone with a count of one. V is TRBV7-9 and J is TRBJ2-6, with D hard to call. The CDR3 extends over 15 amino acids. Trimming cost V 1 base and J 0 bases, with 4 bases left between them. Per germline, CDR1 SEHNR and CDR2 FQNEAQ (reference sequence). CDR3 DNA: TGTGCCAGCAGCTTAGACAACTCTGGGGCCAACGTCCTGACTTTC. This gives the protein CASSLDNSGANVLTF.

The gene calls are TRBV30 and TRBJ1-1; 8 nucleotides match TRBD1. Germline V lookup: CDR1 GTSNPN, CDR2 SVGIG (reference sequence). This CDR3 region has 13 residues. With 1 base clipped from V and 5 bases from J, the junction kept 3 bases outside the gene matches. In DNA form, the CDR3 reads TGTGCCTGGAGTGGACAGGGGAAAACTGAAGCTTTCTTT. Translation gives CAWSGQGKTEAFF.

This clone was seen a single time. This chain joins TRBV7-9 and TRBJ1-1, with D unclear. Trimming removed 4 bases from V and 0 bases from J, with 6 bases in between. Looked up from germline, CDR1 is SEHNR and CDR2 is FQNEAQ (reference sequence). The length of the CDR3 is 13 residues. The DNA of the CDR3 is TGTGCCAGCAGCTCATCATTGAACACTGAAGCTTTCTTT. Translation: CASSSSLNTEAFF.

This rearrangement joins TRBV28 to TRBJ1-2; TRBD1 agrees at 8 bases. V shed 3 bases and J 8 bases; nucleotides not matched to a gene: 14. Germline V gene data show CDR1 as MDHEN and CDR2 as SYDVKM. The CDR3 totals 16 residues. CDR3 region: CASSFSSGQAKEGYTF. For the CDR3, the DNA is TGTGCCAGCAGTTTCTCGTCGGGACAGGCTAAGGAAGGCTACACCTTC.

This clone was detected only a few times. The gene calls are TRBV7-3 and TRBJ1-1; D uncertain. The V end lost 5 bases, the J end lost 1 base, and 8 bases lay between the germline ends. CDR1 is SGHTA and CDR2 is FQGTGA in the germline V gene. CDR3 length equals 13 residues. CDR3 nucleotides: TGTGCCAGCAGCCTCTGGGCGAACACTGAAGCTTTCTTT. This sequence encodes CASSLWANTEAFF.